One sample yielded the 28 T cell receptor beta chains listed below, sequenced in a study of a mutant IDH1 vaccine in newly diagnosed glioma. Sequenced by immunoSEQ multiplex PCR; TCRdb stores in-frame clones only, minus some. The sample records over 30,000 clones, almost 80% being singletons. These receptors lack a known antigen. Time point defined: week 35, safety follow-up. Every vaccination contained 300 ug of the mutant IDH1 20-mer peptide and was paired with topical imiquimod. The material was PBMCs, obtained from a glioma patient whose treatment included an IDH1 peptide vaccine. These receptors were collected from a woman younger than 45 with glioma. Some clones in this sample may be carry-over from other donors' samples.

The chain couples TRBV5-1 to TRBJ2-6; D not certain. Germline V gene sequence: CDR1 SGHRS, CDR2 YFSETQ. The CDR3 runs 15 residues. The germline V and J ends were trimmed by 1 base and 0 bases, with 5 bases remaining between them. CDR3 sequence reads: CASSLWDSGANVLTF. The CDR3 coding sequence is TGCGCCAGCAGCTTGTGGGACTCTGGGGCCAACGTCCTGACTTTC.

The chain employs TRBV4-2 and TRBJ2-7; TRBD1 might be the D (5 bases). The V gene lost 1 base and the J gene lost 2 bases, with 9 bases spanning the gap. The CDR3 has 14 residues. Germline V gene lookup returns CDR1 LGHNA and CDR2 YNFKEQ. DNA for the CDR3: TGTGCCAGCAGCCAAGGGCCAGGGACCTACGAGCAGTACTTC. Its protein is CASSQGPGTYEQYF.

This clone is a singleton in its sample. The chain couples TRBV6-1 to TRBJ2-4; possibly TRBD1 for D (6 bases). The germline CDR1 and CDR2 sequences are MNHNS and SASEGT. Between the trimmed V and J ends, which lost 4 bases and 9 bases, there was a span of 13 bases. The CDR3 consists of 13 residues. This CDR3 reads CASSVRGDTIQYF. The CDR3 DNA reads as TGTGCCAGCAGTGTCAGGGGTGATACCATTCAGTACTTC.

The rearrangement uses TRBV28 and TRBJ1-2; 7 bases align to TRBD1. The V segment lost 3 bases and the J segment 7 bases; nucleotides outside the gene matches: 5. Germline V gene sequence: CDR1 MDHEN, CDR2 SYDVKM. The CDR3 runs 13 residues. The CDR3 sequence is CASSLTGRGGYTF. DNA of the CDR3: TGTGCCAGCAGTTTGACAGGGAGGGGTGGCTACACCTTC.

V usage is TRBV2 and J usage is TRBJ2-7; no definite D call. Germline assignment: CDR1 SNHLY and CDR2 FYNNEI. The CDR3 runs to 10 residues. Deletions cut 8 bases from V and 0 bases from J, with 2 bases between. CDR3 loop: CASRSYEQYF. CDR3 in DNA: TGTGCCAGCCGCTCCTACGAGCAGTACTTC.

CDR3 in amino acids: CAWSVTLVVLTRARNGSNYGYTF. The CDR3 nucleotides read TGTGCCTGGAGTGTAACTTTAGTCGTTTTAACAAGGGCAAGGAACGGGTCTAACTATGGCTACACCTTC. The genes are TRBV30 and TRBJ1-2; D is uncertain. The CDR3 runs to 23 residues. V gave up 0 bases and J gave up 0 bases, with 35 bases separating them. CDR1 GTSNPN and CDR2 SVGIG come from the germline V gene (reference sequence). The full variable domain, with the rest looked up from reference TRBV30 and TRBJ1-2, is SQTIHQWPATLVQPVGSPLSLECTVEGTSNPNLYWYRQAAGRGLQLLFYSVGIGQISSEVPQNLSASRPQDRQFILSSKKLLLSDSGFYLCAWSVTLVVLTRARNGSNYGYTFGSGTRLTVV.

The chain carries TRBV5-6 and TRBJ2-7; TRBD2 agrees at 8 bases. V lost 4 bases and J lost 4; bases outside the gene matches: 13. Germline lookup yields CDR1 SGHDT and CDR2 YYEEEE. The CDR3 runs 16 residues. The CDR3 sequence is CASSRSPRTSLYEQYF. The DNA of the CDR3 is TGTGCCAGCAGCCGCTCCCCCAGGACTAGCCTATACGAGCAGTACTTC.

This clone was counted a few times. This chain joins TRBV6-4 and TRBJ2-2; D perhaps matches TRBD2 (5 bases). The CDR3 loop spans 13 amino acids. Trimming cost V 0 bases and J 6 bases, with 5 bases left between them. Germline lookup yields CDR1 MRHNA and CDR2 SNTAGT. The CDR3 loop is CASSDSEAGELFF. The CDR3, as DNA: TGTGCCAGCAGTGACTCGGAGGCCGGGGAGCTGTTTTTT.

This clone was counted a few times. The V and J genes are TRBV6-6 and TRBJ1-1, with D maybe TRBD1 (6 bases). The CDR3 runs 14 residues. Trimming removed 10 bases at V and 2 bases at J, with 17 bases between. CDR1 MNHNY and CDR2 SVGAGI come from the germline V gene (reference sequence). This chain's CDR3 is CATLRGGGNTEAFF. The CDR3 DNA reads as TGTGCCACCCTACGGGGTGGGGGCAACACTGAAGCTTTCTTT.

In its sample, this clone was seen a few times. V is TRBV5-1 and J is TRBJ2-7, with 11 bases identical to TRBD2. With V trimmed by 4 bases and J by 3 bases, 3 bases remained unmatched. Germline V gene lookup returns CDR1 SGHRS and CDR2 YFSETQ. This CDR3 spans 14 amino acids. The CDR3 DNA reads as TGCGCCAGCAGCGCGACTAGCGGGAACTACGAGCAGTACTTC. It specifies CASSATSGNYEQYF.

This chain joins TRBV9 and TRBJ2-1, with a weak D call TRBD2 (5 bases). The CDR3 sequence is 15 residues long. Looked up from germline, CDR1 is SGDLS and CDR2 is YYNGEE. The V and J ends lost 0 bases and 6 bases respectively, with 13 bases between them. CDR3 region: CASSVGGPKSNEQFF. The CDR3, as DNA: TGTGCCAGCAGCGTAGGCGGGCCAAAAAGCAATGAGCAGTTCTTC.

The chain combines TRBV2 with TRBJ1-2, with D perhaps TRBD1 (6 bases). Trimming took off 7 bases at V and 6 bases at J, with 15 bases between the two ends. This CDR3 contains 13 residues. Germline V gene sequence: CDR1 SNHLY, CDR2 FYNNEI. The CDR3, as DNA: TGTGCCAGCACACCGGGGGGCTTGAATGGCTACACCTTC. The encoded protein is CASTPGGLNGYTF.

V usage is TRBV11-2 and J usage is TRBJ1-1; D might be TRBD1 (5 bases). From germline, CDR1 is SGHAT and CDR2 FQNNGV. The CDR3 loop spans 14 amino acids. Deletions cut 1 base from V and 7 bases from J, with 13 bases between. DNA for the CDR3: TGTGCCAGCAGCTTAGCTGCAGGGTCAGGTGAAGCTTTCTTT. Translated: CASSLAAGSGEAFF.

V gene TRBV5-4 combines with J gene TRBJ2-1, with TRBD1 identical over 7 bases. The V segment lost 1 base and the J segment 1 base; nucleotides outside the gene matches: 8. Germline CDR1 is SGHNT and CDR2 is YYREEE (reference sequence). The CDR3 length is 17 residues. The CDR3 is CASSLKTGQWSYNEQFF. The DNA of the CDR3 is TGTGCCAGCAGCTTGAAGACGGGACAGTGGTCCTACAATGAGCAGTTCTTC.

This chain uses TRBV5-4 with TRBJ1-1; a possible D gene is TRBD1 (5 bases). Germline assignment: CDR1 SGHNT and CDR2 YYREEE (reference sequence). The CDR3 extends over 15 amino acids. V lost 3 bases to trimming and J lost 0 bases, with 12 bases between them. The chain's CDR3 is CASSSGGEMNTEAFF. The CDR3 DNA is TGTGCCAGCAGCTCGGGGGGAGAAATGAACACTGAAGCTTTCTTT.

There are a few counts of this clone. The chain uses TRBV7-9 and TRBJ2-7; D gene unclear. This CDR3 has 12 residues. V lost 3 bases and J 2 bases, leaving 5 bases between the germline ends. Germline V CDR1 and CDR2: SEHNR, FQNEAQ (reference sequence). The CDR3: CASSLTTYEQYF. The CDR3 DNA reads as TGTGCCAGCAGCTTGACCACCTACGAGCAGTACTTC.

The chain has TRBV7-2 and TRBJ2-1; D is unresolved. Deletions cut 5 bases from V and 10 bases from J, with 15 bases between. The germline V gene has CDR1 SGHTA and CDR2 FQGNSA. The CDR3 consists of 13 residues. In DNA, the CDR3 is TGTGCCAGCAGCCCCCGACTCTTGGGGGAGCAGTTCTTC. Protein sequence: CASSPRLLGEQFF.

This sequence joins TRBV5-1 and TRBJ2-5, with a tentative D call TRBD2 (5 bases). This CDR3 is 14 amino acids long. The V end lost 4 bases, the J end lost 5 bases, and 15 bases lay between the germline ends. Germline lookup yields CDR1 SGHRS and CDR2 YFSETQ. The CDR3 bases are TGCGCCAGCAGCACCGGGGAGATCCTGGAGACCCAGTACTTC. Amino acids: CASSTGEILETQYF.

Only one count was recorded for this clone. The chain employs TRBV10-1 and TRBJ2-3, with 10 bases identical to TRBD2. The CDR3 is 16 residues long. Germline assignment: CDR1 WNHNN and CDR2 SYGVQD (reference sequence). The trim removed 0 bases at V and 2 bases at J, leaving 2 bases unmatched. This CDR3 reads CASSESSGRPTDTQYF. CDR3 DNA: TGCGCCAGCAGTGAGTCTAGCGGGAGGCCCACAGATACGCAGTATTTT.

This clone was recorded only once. This chain uses TRBV5-1 with TRBJ2-3; the D gene is possibly TRBD2 (5 bases). The CDR3 runs 13 residues. The germline V and J ends were trimmed by 4 bases and 1 base, with 7 bases remaining between them. Germline V gene lookup returns CDR1 SGHRS and CDR2 YFSETQ. The CDR3 sequence: CASSQEGTDTQYF. CDR3 DNA: TGCGCCAGCAGCCAGGAGGGCACAGATACGCAGTATTTT.

The J gene is TRBJ2-3, the V gene TRBV5-6, with D perhaps being TRBD1 or TRBD2 (5 bases each). The CDR3 is 15 residues long. The V gene lost 3 bases and the J gene lost 4 bases, with 15 bases spanning the gap. Germline CDR1 is SGHDT and CDR2 is YYEEEE. DNA for the CDR3: TGTGCCAGCAGCTCGGGGACCGCCGTGGCAGATACGCAGTATTTT. Translating it yields CASSSGTAVADTQYF.

The chain uses TRBV15 and TRBJ2-2, with a weak D call TRBD2 (5 bases). V was pared by 7 bases and J by 2 bases, with 11 bases between. Germline loops: CDR1 LNHNV, CDR2 YYDKDF (reference sequence). This CDR3 spans 14 amino acids. CDR3 nucleotides: TGTGCCACCATAGAGAGGGATAACACCGGGGAGCTGTTTTTT. Its protein is CATIERDNTGELFF.

This rearrangement joins TRBV27 to TRBJ1-2; D might be TRBD1 (5 bases). CDR1 is MNHEY and CDR2 is SMNVEV in the germline V gene (reference sequence). The CDR3 has 16 amino acids. Trimming cost V 5 bases and J 6 bases, with 22 bases left between them. The CDR3 DNA sequence: TGTGCCAGCAGTCTTTGGGGCGGGGCTTCTATGAATGGCTACACCTTC. It is translated as CASSLWGGASMNGYTF.

This clone was counted only a few times. The V and J genes are TRBV7-3 and TRBJ2-1, with TRBD1 as a possible D gene (6 bases). V gave up 5 bases and J gave up 2 bases, with 13 bases separating them. This CDR3 spans 15 amino acids. Germline assignment: CDR1 SGHTA and CDR2 FQGTGA. The CDR3 here is CASSPRDTAYNEQFF. DNA for the CDR3: TGTGCCAGCAGCCCCAGGGACACTGCCTACAATGAGCAGTTCTTC.

The genes are TRBV6-1 and TRBJ1-3; maybe TRBD1 (5 bases). This CDR3 contains 17 residues. V was trimmed by 1 base and J by 4 bases, leaving 17 bases between them. Germline V gives CDR1 MNHNS, CDR2 SASEGT. The CDR3 region has the DNA TGTGCCAGCAGTGAAGGTGGAAGCCAGGGCGTAGGAAACACCATATATTTT. This sequence encodes CASSEGGSQGVGNTIYF.

The V call is TRBV11-2, the J call TRBJ2-3; D remains unclear. The length of the CDR3 is 13 residues. The germline V and J ends were trimmed by 2 bases and 4 bases, with 7 bases remaining between them. The germline CDR1 and CDR2 sequences are SGHAT and FQNNGV. The CDR3 is CASSLYVADTQYF. The CDR3 DNA reads as TGTGCCAGCAGCTTATACGTTGCAGATACGCAGTATTTT.

The V gene is TRBV25-1, the J gene TRBJ2-3; no firm D call. The CDR3 totals 13 residues. Germline-derived CDR1 and CDR2 are MGHDK and SYGVNS. CDR3 bases: TGTGCGATTAGGTTAACTAGCACAGATACGCAGTATTTT. It codes for CAIRLTSTDTQYF.

The chain has TRBV11-2 and TRBJ2-1; D ambiguous. Trimming removed 0 bases from V and 3 bases from J, with 9 bases in between. CDR1 and CDR2 from the germline V gene are SGHAT and FQNNGV. This CDR3 region has 15 residues. The chain's CDR3 is CASSLEVADYNEQFF. In DNA form, the CDR3 reads TGTGCCAGCAGCTTAGAGGTAGCAGACTACAATGAGCAGTTCTTC.